What follows are 5 T cell receptor beta chains derived from one specimen sequenced in a study of patients and donors after allogeneic stem cell transplantation. TCRdb fed the RT-PCR reads into MiXCR, producing one record per CDR3 protein. The sample has 800,000 to 1,000,000 distinct CDR3 sequences, more than 15% seen once. The sequencing input was blood, either unsorted or a sorted T cell fraction (not recorded which). The receptors shown here come from a human donor who was either an allogeneic HSCT recipient or a stem cell or donor lymphocyte infusion donor (not recorded which). It is not recorded whose cells these are; they may come from a transplant donor.

This clonotype was found a few times. The chain links TRBV29-1 to TRBJ1-1; D is unresolved. Germline V gene lookup returns CDR1 SQVTM and CDR2 ANQGSEA. The CDR3 sequence is 14 residues long. V was clipped by 4 bases and J by 0 bases, with 12 bases between them. CDR3 sequence: CSVVRQAMNTEAFF. The CDR3 DNA sequence: TGCAGCGTTGTAAGGCAGGCCATGAACACTGAAGCTTTCTTT.

This clonotype has only a few counts. The genes are TRBV5-6 and TRBJ1-3, with D uncertain. The V end lost 0 bases, the J end lost 5 bases, and 6 bases lay between the germline ends. CDR3 length equals 13 residues. Germline CDR1 SGHDT, CDR2 YYEEEE. CDR3 loop: CASSLERRNTIYF. DNA of the CDR3: TGTGCCAGCAGCTTGGAACGGAGAAACACCATATATTTT.

This clonotype was detected a few times. V gene TRBV5-1 combines with J gene TRBJ1-2; possible D gene TRBD1, 6 bases. The germline gives CDR1 SGHRS, CDR2 YFSETQ. Trimming removed 4 bases from V and 10 bases from J, with 20 bases in between. The CDR3 covers 14 residues. This chain's CDR3 is CASSRGGGDASYTF. The CDR3 DNA follows: TGCGCCAGCAGCCGGGGAGGGGGGGACGCTTCCTACACCTTC.

The V and J genes are TRBV18 and TRBJ1-4; 11 nucleotides match TRBD1. Germline CDR1 is KGHSH and CDR2 is LQKENI. V lost 3 bases, J lost 7 bases, and 4 bases stayed unmatched. The CDR3 is 15 residues long. The CDR3 here is CASSPPGTGGEKLFF. The DNA of the CDR3 is TGTGCCAGCTCACCTCCAGGGACAGGGGGTGAAAAACTGTTTTTT.

This sequence joins TRBV30 and TRBJ1-1, with D perhaps TRBD1 (6 bases). CDR1 and CDR2 (germline): GTSNPN, SVGIG (reference sequence). The CDR3 covers 11 residues. The CDR3 protein is CVGGRNTEAFF. Here the CDR3 DNA reads TGTGTCGGGGGCAGGAACACTGAAGCTTTCTTT.